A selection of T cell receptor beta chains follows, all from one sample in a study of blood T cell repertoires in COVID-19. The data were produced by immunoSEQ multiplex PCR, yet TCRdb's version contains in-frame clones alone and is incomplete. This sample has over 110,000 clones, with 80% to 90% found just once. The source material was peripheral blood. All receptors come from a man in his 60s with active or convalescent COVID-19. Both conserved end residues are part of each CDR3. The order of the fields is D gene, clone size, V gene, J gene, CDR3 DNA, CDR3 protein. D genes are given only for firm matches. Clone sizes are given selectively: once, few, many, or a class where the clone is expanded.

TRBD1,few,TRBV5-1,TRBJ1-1,TGCGCCAGCAGGGAACAGGGGGCTGTAGGGTATACTGAAGCTTTCTTT,CASREQGAVGYTEAFF
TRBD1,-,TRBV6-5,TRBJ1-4,TGTGCCAGCAGACGACAGGGGTTCGATGAAAAACTGTTTTTT,CASRRQGFDEKLFF
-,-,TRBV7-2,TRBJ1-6,TGTGCCAGCAGCTTAAGTCAGGGTTATAATTCACCCCTCCACTTT,CASSLSQGYNSPLHF
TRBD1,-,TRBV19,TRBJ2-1,TGTGCCAGTAGTATAGTAGACAGGGGGTACAATGAGCAGTTCTTC,CASSIVDRGYNEQFF
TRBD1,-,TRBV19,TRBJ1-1,TGTGCCAGTAGTCCGATTGACAGGGTCACTGAAGCTTTCTTT,CASSPIDRVTEAFF
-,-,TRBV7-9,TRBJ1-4,TGTGCCAGCTGCGCGGCAACTAATGAAAAACTGTTTTTT,CASCAATNEKLFF
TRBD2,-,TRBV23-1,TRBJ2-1,TGCGCCAGCAGTCAGGCAGCGGGAGGGAAAAAAGGCTCCTACAATGAGCAGTTCTTC,CASSQAAGGKKGSYNEQFF
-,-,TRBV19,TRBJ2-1,TGTGCCAGTAGTCTTAGTAGGGACACAGAGCAGTTCTTC,CASSLSRDTEQFF
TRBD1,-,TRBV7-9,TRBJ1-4,TGTGCCAGCAGCCAGACCCCCAGGGGGCGCCCCGAAAAACTGTTTTTT,CASSQTPRGRPEKLFF
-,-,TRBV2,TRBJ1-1,TGTGCCAGCAGTCCGGGAACAGGGCGGGAGACACAAGCTTTCTTT,CASSPGTGRETQAFF
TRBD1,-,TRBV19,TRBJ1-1,TGTGCCAGTAGCCCCCCGGGGACAGGGAAGACTGAAGCTTTCTTT,CASSPPGTGKTEAFF
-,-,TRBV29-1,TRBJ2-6,TGCAGCGTGGCTAGCCTAGGACGGCACTCTGGGGCCAACGTCCTGACTTTC,CSVASLGRHSGANVLTF
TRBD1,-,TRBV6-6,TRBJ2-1,TGTGCCAGCAGTCCGACAGGGGCAAACTACAATGAGCAGTTCTTC,CASSPTGANYNEQFF
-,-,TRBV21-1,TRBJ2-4,TGTGCCAGCAGTCGACAGGGTATAGCAAACATTCAGTACTTC,CASSRQGIANIQYF
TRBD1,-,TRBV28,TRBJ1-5,TGTGCCAGCAGTTTACTCGGGACAGGGTATCAGCCCCAGCATTTT,CASSLLGTGYQPQHF
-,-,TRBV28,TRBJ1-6,TGTGCCAGCCGGGAGTCCCCGGGATCACCCCTCCACTTT,CASRESPGSPLHF
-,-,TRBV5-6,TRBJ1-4,TGTGCCAGCAGCCAAACGGTACACAGGGTCGGTAATGAAAAACTGTTTTTT,CASSQTVHRVGNEKLFF
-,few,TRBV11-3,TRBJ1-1,TGTGCCAGCAGCTTAGGAGTCGGGGTCGGGGAGAACACTGAAGCTTTCTTT,CASSLGVGVGENTEAFF
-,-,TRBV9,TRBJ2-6,TGTGCCAGCAGCCCCCACACTGGGGCCAACGTCCTGACTTTC,CASSPHTGANVLTF
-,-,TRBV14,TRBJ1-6,TGTGCCAGCAGCCAGGGCACAACCCTTGGACCCCTCCACTTT,CASSQGTTLGPLHF
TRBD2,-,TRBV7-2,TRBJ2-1,TGTGCCAGCAGCTTAGCGGGACTAGCCTTGTATGAGCAGTTCTTC,CASSLAGLALYEQFF
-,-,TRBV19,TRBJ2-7,TGTGCCAGTAGTCCCCCAGGGGCCTACGAGCAGTACTTC,CASSPPGAYEQYF
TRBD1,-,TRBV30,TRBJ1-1,TGTGCCTGGAGTGGGCACAGGGGGTTGGACTTTAATGTAGCTTTCTTT,CAWSGHRGLDFNVAFF
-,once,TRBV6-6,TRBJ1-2,TGTGCCAGCAGCCTGACAGGAGAGAGTAACTATGGCTACACCTTC,CASSLTGESNYGYTF
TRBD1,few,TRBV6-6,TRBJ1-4,TGTGCCAGCAGTTACGGGACAGGGGGCTATGAAAAACTGTTTTTT,CASSYGTGGYEKLFF
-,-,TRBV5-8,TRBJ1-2,TGTGCCAGCAGCCGGACAAGAGGATATGGCTACACCTTC,CASSRTRGYGYTF
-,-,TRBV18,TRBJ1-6,TGTGCCAGCTCACCAGGAGAGAATTCACCCCTCCACTTT,CASSPGENSPLHF
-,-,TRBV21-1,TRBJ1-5,TGTGCCAGCAGCAAAGCTCCAGTTGGAGGGGCGGCTCAGCCCCAGCATTTT,CASSKAPVGGAAQPQHF
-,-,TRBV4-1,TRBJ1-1,TGCGCCAGCAGCCAGGCTTCCGGGTTCGGGGCTTTCTTT,CASSQASGFGAFF
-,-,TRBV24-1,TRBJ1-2,TGTGCCACCAGTGATTTTCGACTGAACGGCTACACCTTC,CATSDFRLNGYTF